The subject of this entry is one T cell receptor (beta chain). This sample was taken from a study of control samples from healthy donors and cancer patients. The repertoire was sequenced with immunoSEQ multiplex PCR; TCRdb's copy has only in-frame clones and lacks some. The table records some 170,000 clones, approximately 94% of them present only once. The V end lost 3 bases, the J end lost 5 bases, and 10 bases lay between the germline ends. The CDR3 contains 13 residues. Germline lookup yields CDR1 SGHVS and CDR2 FQNEAQ. The sample comprised PBMCs. The V gene is TRBV7-8, the J gene TRBJ1-2; no definite D call. The TCR comes from a man aged 60 to 75 with colorectal cancer. This CDR3 is CASSFMREYGYTF. CDR3 DNA: TGTGCCAGCAGCTTTATGAGGGAGTATGGCTACACCTTC.